Following are 24 T cell receptor beta chains from one sample sequenced in a study of technical replicates of blood from several donors. Sequencing used immunoSEQ multiplex PCR; TCRdb keeps in-frame clones, though not all of them. The sample carries about 83,000 clones, 92% recorded once. The source material was T cells isolated from PBMCs. The source of these receptors is a human donor in good health.

This chain links TRBV30 with TRBJ1-2, with TRBD1 as a possible D gene (6 bases). With 3 bases removed from V and 9 bases from J, the gap between germline ends came to 20 bases. Germline assignment: CDR1 GTSNPN and CDR2 SVGIG (reference sequence). The CDR3 has 14 residues. The CDR3 DNA is TGTGCCTGGAGCGCCACGTCTACAGGGATGCGCTACACCTTC. Residues: CAWSATSTGMRYTF. Combining the CDR3 with reference TRBV30 and TRBJ1-2 gives the whole variable domain SQTIHQWPATLVQPVGSPLSLECTVEGTSNPNLYWYRQAAGRGLQLLFYSVGIGQISSEVPQNLSASRPQDRQFILSSKKLLLSDSGFYLCAWSATSTGMRYTFGSGTRLTVV.

The V and J genes are TRBV5-1 and TRBJ1-1; maybe TRBD1 (6 bases). Germline-derived CDR1 and CDR2 are SGHRS and YFSETQ. The CDR3 has 12 amino acids. V was trimmed by 4 bases and J by 8 bases, leaving 12 bases between them. Here the CDR3 reads CASSAQGVEAFF. Written as DNA, the CDR3 is TGCGCCAGCAGCGCACAGGGTGTGGAAGCTTTCTTT.

V is TRBV19 and J is TRBJ2-2; 9 positions agree with TRBD2. Germline CDR1 reads LNHDA; CDR2 reads SQIVND (reference sequence). The V and J ends lost 3 bases and 1 base, in that order; junction bases with no gene match: 0. CDR3 length equals 15 residues. The DNA for the CDR3 is TGTGCCAGTAGTATGACTAGCGGGAACACCGGGGAGCTGTTTTTT. Encoded protein: CASSMTSGNTGELFF.

This chain connects TRBV27 to TRBJ2-2; a possible D gene is TRBD2 (5 bases). V gave up 3 bases and J gave up 4 bases, with 15 bases separating them. The CDR3 is 16 amino acids. Germline V gives CDR1 MNHEY, CDR2 SMNVEV (reference sequence). DNA for the CDR3: TGTGCCAGCAGTTTCCTCGCCCGGGAAGGCACCGGGGAGCTGTTTTTT. It codes for CASSFLAREGTGELFF.

The V call is TRBV10-2, the J call TRBJ1-1; D is perhaps TRBD1 (5 bases). The CDR3 consists of 13 residues. Per the germline V gene, CDR1 is WSHSY and CDR2 is SAAADI. Trimming cost V 5 bases and J 7 bases, with 14 bases left between them. The DNA of the CDR3 is TGCGCCAGCAGTCGGCAGGGTAGCTTTGAAGCTTTCTTT. It encodes CASSRQGSFEAFF.

The rearrangement joins TRBV7-9 to TRBJ2-2; D gene uncertain. V was cut by 5 bases and J by 6 bases, with 7 bases left in between. Germline CDR1 SEHNR, CDR2 FQNEAQ (reference sequence). This CDR3 is built from 12 residues. CDR3: CASSLIPGELFF. CDR3 bases: TGTGCCAGCAGCCTAATCCCCGGGGAGCTGTTTTTT.

The chain couples TRBV6-5 to TRBJ2-7; D not resolved. Trimming shortened V by 2 bases and J by 6 bases, and 8 bases separated the two germline ends. CDR1 is MNHEY, CDR2 SVGAGI, per germline. The CDR3 spans 12 residues. The chain's CDR3 is CASSYSTGEQYF. Written as DNA, the CDR3 is TGTGCCAGCAGTTACAGCACGGGCGAGCAGTACTTC.

CDR3 DNA sequence: TGTGCCAGCAGCCGGGACTATAGCACAGATACGCAGTATTTT. Its translation: CASSRDYSTDTQYF. The rearrangement joins TRBV27 to TRBJ2-3; 7 positions agree with TRBD2. J lost 0 bases, V lost 6 bases, and 3 bases had no gene match. The germline CDR1 and CDR2 sequences are MNHEY and SMNVEV (reference sequence). This CDR3 contains 14 residues.

V gene TRBV2 combines with J gene TRBJ2-7, with 9 bases lining up with TRBD2. This CDR3 comprises 11 residues. CDR1 is SNHLY and CDR2 is FYNNEI in the germline V gene. In DNA, the CDR3 is TGTGCGGGAGCGGGGGGCTACGAGCAGTACTTC. This gives the protein CAGAGGYEQYF.

The genes are TRBV30 and TRBJ2-6; TRBD1 agrees at 8 bases. The V and J ends lost 2 bases and 3 bases, in that order; junction bases with no gene match: 15. This CDR3 comprises 19 residues. The germline CDR1 and CDR2 sequences are GTSNPN and SVGIG (reference sequence). The CDR3 region is CAWSPLPTGAGVGANVLTF. In DNA form, the CDR3 reads TGTGCCTGGAGTCCTCTTCCGACAGGGGCCGGGGTTGGGGCCAACGTCCTGACTTTC. Full variable domain (missing parts from reference TRBV30 and TRBJ2-6): SQTIHQWPATLVQPVGSPLSLECTVEGTSNPNLYWYRQAAGRGLQLLFYSVGIGQISSEVPQNLSASRPQDRQFILSSKKLLLSDSGFYLCAWSPLPTGAGVGANVLTFGAGSRLTVL.

The genes are TRBV7-8 and TRBJ1-2, with 7 bases fitting TRBD1. Germline lookup yields CDR1 SGHVS and CDR2 FQNEAQ. The CDR3 totals 15 residues. V lost 3 bases to trimming and J lost 4 bases; unmatched junction nucleotides: 8. In nucleotides, the CDR3 is TGTGCCAGCAGCTTCAGCCCGGGACAGACCTATGGCTACACCTTC. The encoded protein is CASSFSPGQTYGYTF.

This clone has a single count. The genes are TRBV9 and TRBJ1-2, with 7 bases fitting TRBD1. Germline assignment: CDR1 SGDLS and CDR2 YYNGEE. With V trimmed by 0 bases and J by 5 bases, 4 bases remained unmatched. The CDR3 consists of 14 residues. The CDR3 DNA sequence: TGTGCCAGCAGCGTAGGACAGGGCGGGTATGGCTACACCTTC. Translating gives CASSVGQGGYGYTF.

This sequence joins TRBV4-1 and TRBJ2-1, with unresolved D. The germline V gene encodes CDR1 MGHRA and CDR2 YSYEKL. There are 15 residues in the CDR3. V was clipped by 0 bases and J by 7 bases, with 13 bases between them. CDR3 loop: CASSQEGATENEQFF. CDR3 in DNA: TGCGCCAGCAGCCAAGAGGGCGCCACTGAGAATGAGCAGTTCTTC.

V gene TRBV5-1 combines with J gene TRBJ2-1, with 8 positions matching TRBD2. This CDR3 spans 18 amino acids. In germline, CDR1 is SGHRS, CDR2 YFSETQ. With V trimmed by 0 bases and J by 4 bases, 12 bases remained unmatched. The CDR3 protein is CASSLGGILAALYNEQFF. DNA for the CDR3: TGCGCCAGCAGCTTGGGGGGTATACTAGCGGCTCTTTACAATGAGCAGTTCTTC.

The rearrangement uses TRBV6-1 and TRBJ2-2; 9 bases line up with TRBD1. Germline assignment: CDR1 MNHNS and CDR2 SASEGT. The CDR3 loop spans 13 amino acids. V was clipped by 9 bases and J by 13 bases; unmatched bases: 12. This chain's CDR3 is CASHKQGALRLFF. The CDR3 bases are TGTGCCAGTCACAAACAGGGGGCCCTTAGGCTGTTTTTT.

The V gene is TRBV14, the J gene TRBJ1-2, with 9 nucleotides matching TRBD1. Germline loops: CDR1 SGHDN, CDR2 FVKESK. J gave up 3 bases and V 1 base, and 0 bases lay outside the gene matches. This CDR3 comprises 14 residues. For the CDR3, the DNA is TGTGCCAGCAGCCAAGGGACAGGGGACTATGGCTACACCTTC. Protein product: CASSQGTGDYGYTF.

There are a few counts of this clone. The chain has TRBV19 and TRBJ1-1, with D unresolved. The CDR3 consists of 13 residues. V was clipped by 5 bases and J by 4 bases, with 11 bases between them. Per the germline V gene, CDR1 is LNHDA and CDR2 is SQIVND (reference sequence). The DNA for the CDR3 is TGTGCCAGTAGTCCGGCCCAGGCCACTGAAGCTTTCTTT. It codes for CASSPAQATEAFF.

CDR3: CASSLDGGTDTQYF. In DNA, the CDR3 is TGCGCCAGCAGCCTGGACGGTGGCACAGATACGCAGTATTTT. The chain links TRBV5-1 to TRBJ2-3; D gene ambiguous. CDR1 is SGHRS and CDR2 is YFSETQ in the germline V gene. The germline V and J ends were trimmed by 4 bases and 1 base, with 10 bases remaining between them. This CDR3 comprises 14 residues.

This clone has only one observation. The chain carries TRBV19 and TRBJ2-3, with 7 bases aligning to TRBD1. The CDR3 has 14 amino acids. Germline V gives CDR1 LNHDA, CDR2 SQIVND (reference sequence). V gave up 4 bases and J gave up 7 bases; unmatched junction bases: 8. CDR3 sequence: CASSRETGPNTQYF. The CDR3 DNA is TGTGCCAGTAGTAGAGAGACAGGGCCAAATACGCAGTATTTT.

The chain employs TRBV9 and TRBJ1-2; D not certain. The CDR3 has 14 amino acids. Germline values: CDR1 SGDLS, CDR2 YYNGEE. V shed 4 bases and J shed 4 bases, with 14 bases lying between them. This CDR3 reads CASSPPSRAYGYTF. The CDR3 bases are TGTGCCAGCAGCCCCCCGTCCCGAGCCTATGGCTACACCTTC.

This clone has only a few counts. The V and J genes are TRBV18 and TRBJ1-1; D might be TRBD1 (5 bases). CDR1 is KGHSH and CDR2 is LQKENI in the germline V gene. The CDR3 is made up of 14 amino acids. The V end was cut by 2 bases, the J end by 4 bases, with 11 bases between. This chain's CDR3 is CASSPMRQTTEAFF. CDR3 sequence (DNA): TGTGCCAGCTCACCAATGCGACAGACCACTGAAGCTTTCTTT. Full variable domain (missing parts from reference TRBV18 and TRBJ1-1): NAGVMQNPRHLVRRRGQEARLRCSPMKGHSHVYWYRQLPEEGLKFMVYLQKENIIDESGMPKERFSAEFPKEGPSILRIQQVVRGDSAAYFCASSPMRQTTEAFFGQGTRLTVV.

This CDR3 reads CASSSGQGATSGNTIYF. As DNA, the CDR3 is TGCGCCAGCAGCTCAGGACAGGGGGCGACCTCTGGAAACACCATATATTTT. J is TRBJ1-3 and V is TRBV5-1, with 11 bases that match TRBD1. The CDR3 has 17 amino acids. Germline loops: CDR1 SGHRS, CDR2 YFSETQ. V lost 3 bases to trimming and J lost 0 bases; unmatched junction nucleotides: 5.

The rearrangement links TRBV19 to TRBJ1-1; D gene unclear. This CDR3 contains 13 residues. Germline V CDR1 and CDR2: LNHDA, SQIVND (reference sequence). Trimming took 1 base from V and 1 from J, leaving 4 bases between them. The CDR3 here is CASSIVQNTEAFF. The CDR3 coding sequence is TGTGCCAGTAGTATAGTCCAGAACACTGAAGCTTTCTTT.

V is TRBV5-6 and J is TRBJ2-7; tentative D call: TRBD1 (6 bases). V was pared by 4 bases and J by 3 bases, with 14 bases between. The CDR3 runs 14 residues. Germline V lookup: CDR1 SGHDT, CDR2 YYEEEE. In DNA, the CDR3 is TGTGCCAGCAGCACCTCGCCCAGGGGCTACGAGCAGTACTTC. Protein product: CASSTSPRGYEQYF. The full variable domain, in which reference TRBV5-6 and TRBJ2-7 provide the parts outside the CDR3, is DAGVTQSPTHLIKTRGQQVTLRCSPKSGHDTVSWYQQALGQGPQFIFQYYEEEERQRGNFPDRFSGHQFPNYSSELNVNALLLGDSALYLCASSTSPRGYEQYFGPGTRLTVT.